This TCR beta chain was profiled in a study of blood T cell repertoires in COVID-19. This CDR3 contains 13 residues. The ends lost 5 bases at V and 8 bases at J; junction bases unmatched: 7. Germline loops: CDR1 SGHAT, CDR2 FQNNGV. Assay used: immunoSEQ multiplex PCR; TCRdb lists only in-frame clones, some missing. The sample carries under 80,000 clones, around 89% recorded once. The V and J genes are TRBV11-2 and TRBJ1-2, with TRBD1 identical over 8 bases. The sequence was collected from a human donor in a cohort sampled during active COVID-19. Sequencing input: peripheral blood. The CDR3 sequence: CASSPGQGGGYTF. The CDR3 DNA sequence: TGTGCCAGCAGCCCCGGACAGGGCGGAGGCTACACCTTC.